This passage covers 20 T cell receptor beta chains from one sample sequenced in a study of blood T cell repertoires in COVID-19. Clones were read by immunoSEQ multiplex PCR, and TCRdb kept only the in-frame ones, dropping some. The table has some 180,000 clones, 83% seen once. Sequencing input: peripheral blood. These receptors were taken from a woman aged 70 to 79 who had recovered from COVID-19.

The rearrangement uses TRBV5-4 and TRBJ2-3; 7 bases are shared with TRBD2. Trimming at V came to 1 base and at J to 2 bases, leaving 1 base not matched to a gene. CDR1 is SGHNT and CDR2 is YYREEE in the germline V gene (reference sequence). The CDR3 consists of 14 residues. CDR3 coding DNA: TGTGCCAGCAGCTTGAGCGGGACCACAGATACGCAGTATTTT. Protein product: CASSLSGTTDTQYF. The entire variable domain, with the rest obtained from reference TRBV5-4 and TRBJ2-3, is as follows: ETGVTQSPTHLIKTRGQQVTLRCSSQSGHNTVSWYQQALGQGPQFIFQYYREEENGRGNFPPRFSGLQFPNYSSELNVNALELDDSALYLCASSLSGTTDTQYFGPGTRLTVL.

The chain recombines TRBV27 with TRBJ2-7, with 8 bases identical to TRBD1. Germline CDR1 reads MNHEY; CDR2 reads SMNVEV (reference sequence). V lost 5 bases, J lost 4 bases, and 10 bases stayed unmatched. The CDR3 consists of 15 residues. This CDR3 is CASSHGQGDWYEQYF. The CDR3 nucleotides are TGTGCCAGCAGTCACGGACAGGGTGACTGGTACGAGCAGTACTTC.

The chain has TRBV6-5 and TRBJ1-1; 7 positions agree with TRBD1. CDR1 and CDR2 (germline): MNHEY, SVGAGI. The CDR3 totals 14 residues. Trimming at V came to 5 bases and at J to 3 bases, leaving 6 bases not matched to a gene. The CDR3 DNA sequence: TGTGCCAGCAGTAGAGACAGGGCGGACACTGAAGCTTTCTTT. This sequence encodes CASSRDRADTEAFF.

The gene calls are TRBV4-1 and TRBJ2-5, with D perhaps matching TRBD1 (6 bases). The germline V and J ends were trimmed by 3 bases and 7 bases, with 18 bases remaining between them. This CDR3 is built from 15 residues. Germline CDR1 and CDR2: MGHRA and YSYEKL. CDR3 amino acids: CASSQMGASGGTQYF. The CDR3 region has the DNA TGCGCCAGCAGCCAGATGGGGGCTTCCGGCGGGACCCAGTACTTC.

The chain recombines TRBV7-2 with TRBJ2-5, with TRBD2 matching 10 bases. CDR3 length: 16 amino acids. The germline V gene encodes CDR1 SGHTA and CDR2 FQGNSA. V lost 1 base to trimming and J lost 5 bases; unmatched junction nucleotides: 7. The chain's CDR3 is CASSLEPAGGGETQYF. As DNA, the CDR3 is TGTGCCAGCAGCTTAGAACCAGCGGGAGGGGGGGAGACCCAGTACTTC.

Points on this clone: The identical CDR3 is also encoded by other nucleotide sequences in the sample. V gene TRBV5-1 combines with J gene TRBJ1-2; the D gene is possibly TRBD1 (5 bases). The germline CDR1 and CDR2 sequences are SGHRS and YFSETQ. The length of the CDR3 is 13 residues. Trimming took off 4 bases at V and 2 bases at J, with 9 bases between the two ends. The CDR3 loop reads CASSPDSNYGYTF. In DNA form, the CDR3 reads TGCGCCAGCAGCCCCGACAGCAACTATGGCTACACCTTC.

V usage is TRBV28 and J usage is TRBJ1-1, with D unresolved. Trimming pared 2 bases from V and 0 bases from J, leaving 4 bases between. Germline assignment: CDR1 MDHEN and CDR2 SYDVKM. The CDR3 extends over 13 amino acids. CDR3 sequence: CASSLPLNTEAFF. For the CDR3, the DNA is TGTGCCAGCAGTTTACCCTTGAACACTGAAGCTTTCTTT.

This chain joins TRBV5-4 and TRBJ1-1; D uncertain. Germline CDR1 is SGHNT and CDR2 is YYREEE (reference sequence). The CDR3 has 15 amino acids. Trimming removed 0 bases at V and 0 bases at J, with 9 bases between. DNA for the CDR3: TGTGCCAGCAGCTTGGGAGACACCATGAACACTGAAGCTTTCTTT. This gives the protein CASSLGDTMNTEAFF.

V usage is TRBV9 and J usage is TRBJ2-2, with TRBD1 as a possible D gene (6 bases). CDR1 and CDR2 (germline): SGDLS, YYNGEE. The CDR3 loop spans 16 amino acids. V lost 0 bases and J lost 6, with 15 bases in between. In DNA form, the CDR3 reads TGTGCCAGCAGCGTAGGGGGGCAGGCAGTTTCCGGGGAGCTGTTTTTT. Translating gives CASSVGGQAVSGELFF.

CDR3 bases: TGCGCCAGCAGCCCGGCCGGGACACTCTCCTACGAGCAGTACTTC. Amino acids: CASSPAGTLSYEQYF. The chain combines TRBV5-1 with TRBJ2-7; tentatively, D is TRBD1 (6 bases). Trimming took 4 bases from V and 0 from J, leaving 14 bases between them. Germline lookup yields CDR1 SGHRS and CDR2 YFSETQ. This CDR3 is built from 15 residues.

The chain combines TRBV11-3 with TRBJ2-5; a weak D match, TRBD1 (7 bases). Per germline, CDR1 SGHNT and CDR2 YENEEA. The CDR3 has 15 amino acids. V lost 0 bases to trimming and J lost 3 bases, with 11 bases between them. Here the CDR3 DNA reads TGTGCCAGCAGCTTAGATGGAGGGGGCAAAGAGACCCAGTACTTC. Encoded protein: CASSLDGGGKETQYF.

The V gene is TRBV2, the J gene TRBJ2-7; 8 positions match TRBD2. J was trimmed by 7 bases and V by 0 bases; bases with no gene match: 11. This CDR3 has 16 amino acids. The germline gives CDR1 SNHLY, CDR2 FYNNEI. This CDR3 reads CASSEALGGTRVEQYF. For the CDR3, the DNA is TGTGCCAGCAGTGAAGCGCTTGGAGGGACTAGGGTTGAGCAGTACTTC.

As to this clone: A much larger clone sits a single nucleotide away, making a read error possible. This sequence joins TRBV2 and TRBJ1-2, with TRBD1 as a possible D gene (6 bases). The CDR3 spans 12 residues. The V end lost 6 bases, the J end lost 5 bases, and 10 bases lay between the germline ends. Looked up from germline, CDR1 is SNHLY and CDR2 is FYNNEI. CDR3 loop: CASSPRGYGYTF. In nucleotides, the CDR3 is TGTGCCAGCAGCCCCAGGGGTTATGGCTACACCTTC.

The rearrangement uses TRBV3-1 (or the pseudogene TRBV3-2) and TRBJ1-5; D may be TRBD1 (5 bases). Trimming took 1 base from V and 8 from J, leaving 15 bases between them. Germline loops: CDR1 LGHDT, CDR2 YNNKEL (reference sequence). The CDR3 extends over 15 amino acids. The DNA of the CDR3 is TGTGCCAGCAGCCAAGGCAGGGCCCCCAGGGAGCCCCAGCATTTT. The encoded protein is CASSQGRAPREPQHF.

This clone appeared once. This chain uses TRBV3-1 (or the pseudogene TRBV3-2) with TRBJ2-2, with a tentative D call TRBD2 (6 bases). The CDR3 contains 16 residues. Germline V gene data show CDR1 as LGHDT and CDR2 as YNNKEL (reference sequence). V was pared by 1 base and J by 6 bases, with 15 bases between. The CDR3 region is CASSQGGVSVAGELFF. CDR3 coding DNA: TGTGCCAGCAGCCAAGGGGGGGTCAGTGTCGCCGGGGAGCTGTTTTTT.

V is TRBV7-2 and J is TRBJ2-7; 7 bases line up with TRBD2. The CDR3 runs to 17 residues. The germline CDR1 and CDR2 sequences are SGHTA and FQGNSA. Trimming took 0 bases from V and 2 from J; bases not matched to a gene: 10. CDR3 residues: CASSLAPTWGGTYEQYF. The CDR3 nucleotides are TGTGCCAGCAGCTTAGCACCAACCTGGGGGGGAACCTACGAGCAGTACTTC.

V usage is TRBV4-1 and J usage is TRBJ2-2, with D uncertain. This CDR3 spans 16 amino acids. V lost 2 bases and J lost 0, with 10 bases in between. Per the germline V gene, CDR1 is MGHRA and CDR2 is YSYEKL. This CDR3 reads CASSQPSRANTGELFF. Here the CDR3 DNA reads TGCGCCAGCAGCCAACCAAGCCGAGCGAACACCGGGGAGCTGTTTTTT.

The V gene is TRBV3-1 (or the pseudogene TRBV3-2), the J gene TRBJ1-2; TRBD1 agrees at 10 bases. J lost 4 bases, V lost 2 bases, and 7 bases had no gene match. CDR3 size: 16 residues. Germline V gene lookup returns CDR1 LGHDT and CDR2 YNNKEL (reference sequence). CDR3 residues: CASSQPDRGRVYGYTF. CDR3 DNA sequence: TGTGCCAGCAGCCAACCAGACAGGGGGCGGGTCTATGGCTACACCTTC.

This clone was recorded a few times. The genes are TRBV7-3 and TRBJ2-1, with 8 bases that match TRBD1. Germline V gives CDR1 SGHTA, CDR2 FQGTGA. The CDR3 extends over 18 amino acids. V was clipped by 5 bases and J by 2 bases; unmatched bases: 14. CDR3 loop: CASSAKGQGASTYNEQFF. CDR3 DNA: TGTGCCAGCAGCGCAAAGGGGCAGGGGGCTTCTACCTACAATGAGCAGTTCTTC.

This chain uses TRBV29-1 with TRBJ2-7; 10 bases are shared with TRBD2. The CDR3 totals 13 residues. Germline loops: CDR1 SQVTM, CDR2 ANQGSEA. V lost 7 bases, J lost 4 bases, and 7 bases stayed unmatched. CDR3 sequence reads: CSALAGLGYEQYF. DNA of the CDR3: TGCAGCGCACTAGCGGGACTGGGGTACGAGCAGTACTTC.